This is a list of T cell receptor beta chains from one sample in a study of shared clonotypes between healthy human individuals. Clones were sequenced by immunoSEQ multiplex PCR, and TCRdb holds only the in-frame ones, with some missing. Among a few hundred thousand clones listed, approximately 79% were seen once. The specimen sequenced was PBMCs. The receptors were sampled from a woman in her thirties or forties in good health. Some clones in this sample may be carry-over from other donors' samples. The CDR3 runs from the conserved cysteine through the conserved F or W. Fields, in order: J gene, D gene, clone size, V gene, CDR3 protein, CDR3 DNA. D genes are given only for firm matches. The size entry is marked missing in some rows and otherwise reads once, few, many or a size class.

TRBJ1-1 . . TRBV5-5 CASSLGGFEAFF TGTGCCAGCAGCTTGGGGGGATTTGAAGCTTTCTTT
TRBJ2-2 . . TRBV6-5 CVSSSGQHTGELFF TGTGTCAGCAGCTCCGGACAGCACACCGGGGAGCTGTTTTTT
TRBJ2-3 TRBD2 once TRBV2 CASSGETSPDTQYF TGTGCCAGCAGCGGAGAGACTAGCCCAGATACGCAGTATTTT
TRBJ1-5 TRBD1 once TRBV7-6 CASSPDRVQPQHF TGTGCCAGTAGCCCGGACAGGGTTCAGCCCCAGCATTTT
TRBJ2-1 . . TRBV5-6 CASSLDRSYNEQFF TGTGCCAGCAGCTTGGACCGATCCTACAATGAGCAGTTCTTC
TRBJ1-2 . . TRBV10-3 CAISQTGPRYGYTF TGTGCCATCAGCCAGACAGGCCCCCGCTATGGCTACACCTTC
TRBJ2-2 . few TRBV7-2 CASSFTPTGSAGELFF TGTGCCAGCAGCTTCACACCAACAGGGTCGGCCGGGGAGCTGTTTTTT
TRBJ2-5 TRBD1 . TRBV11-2 CASSSGQLPRAQYF TGTGCCAGCAGCTCGGGACAGCTGCCGAGGGCCCAGTACTTC
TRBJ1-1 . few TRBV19 CASSPSTARIWEAFF TGTGCCAGTAGTCCGTCGACAGCCCGAATTTGGGAAGCTTTCTTT
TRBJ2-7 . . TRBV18 CASSPPAGVYEQYF TGTGCCAGCTCACCACCGGCAGGGGTCTACGAGCAGTACTTC
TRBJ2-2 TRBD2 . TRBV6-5 CASRTSGANTGELFF TGTGCCAGCCGAACTAGCGGAGCGAACACCGGGGAGCTGTTTTTT
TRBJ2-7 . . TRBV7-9 CASSFRDGSYEQYF TGTGCCAGCAGCTTCCGAGACGGCTCCTACGAGCAGTACTTC
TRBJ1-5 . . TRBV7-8 CASSFGGDWGWGPQHF TGTGCCAGCAGCTTCGGGGGCGACTGGGGGTGGGGGCCCCAGCATTTT
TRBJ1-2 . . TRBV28 CASSLARGTTYGYTF TGTGCCAGCAGTTTAGCCCGCGGGACCACCTATGGCTACACCTTC
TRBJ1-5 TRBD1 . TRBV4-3 CASSQDRGLGQPQHF TGCGCCAGCAGCCAGGACAGGGGGTTGGGTCAGCCCCAGCATTTT
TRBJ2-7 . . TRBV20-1 CSASTGPEQYF TGCAGTGCTAGTACTGGACCCGAGCAGTACTTC
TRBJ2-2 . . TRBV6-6 CASNRPLGELFF TGTGCCAGCAATCGGCCGCTCGGGGAGCTGTTTTTT
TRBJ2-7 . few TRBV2 CASSAGRGGYEQYF TGTGCCAGCAGTGCCGGCAGGGGGGGCTACGAGCAGTACTTC
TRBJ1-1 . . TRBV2 CASSISPENTEAFF TGTGCCAGCAGCATCAGTCCGGAGAACACTGAAGCTTTCTTT
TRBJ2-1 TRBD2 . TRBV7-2 CASSQGGRRSYNEQFF TGTGCCAGCAGCCAAGGCGGGAGACGCTCCTACAATGAGCAGTTCTTC
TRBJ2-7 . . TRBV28 CASSEPDRRFYEQYF TGTGCCAGCAGTGAGCCTGATAGGCGATTCTACGAGCAGTACTTC
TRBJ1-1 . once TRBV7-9 CASSLETTEAFF TGTGCCAGCAGCTTAGAAACCACTGAAGCTTTCTTT
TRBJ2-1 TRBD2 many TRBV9 CASSKLLAGGPGEQFF TGTGCCAGCAGCAAACTACTAGCGGGAGGGCCGGGTGAGCAGTTCTTC
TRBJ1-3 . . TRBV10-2 CASSESAGSSGNTIYF TGCGCCAGCAGTGAGTCCGCAGGGAGCTCTGGAAACACCATATATTTT
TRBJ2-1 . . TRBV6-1 CASIHWIYNEQFF TGTGCCAGCATTCATTGGATTTACAATGAGCAGTTCTTC
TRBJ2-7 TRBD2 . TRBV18 CASSPRTSGSSPESYEQYF TGTGCCAGCTCACCAAGGACTAGCGGGAGTTCTCCCGAATCCTACGAGCAGTACTTC